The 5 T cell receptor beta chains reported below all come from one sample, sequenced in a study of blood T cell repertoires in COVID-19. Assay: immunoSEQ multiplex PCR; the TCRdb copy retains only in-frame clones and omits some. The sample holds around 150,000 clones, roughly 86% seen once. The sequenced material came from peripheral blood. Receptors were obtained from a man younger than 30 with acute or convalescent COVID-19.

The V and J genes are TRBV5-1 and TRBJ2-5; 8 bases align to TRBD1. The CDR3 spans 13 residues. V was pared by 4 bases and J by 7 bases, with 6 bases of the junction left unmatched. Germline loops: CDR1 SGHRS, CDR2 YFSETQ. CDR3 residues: CASSPGQVTTQYF. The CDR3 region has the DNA TGCGCCAGCAGCCCGGGACAGGTGACGACCCAGTACTTC.

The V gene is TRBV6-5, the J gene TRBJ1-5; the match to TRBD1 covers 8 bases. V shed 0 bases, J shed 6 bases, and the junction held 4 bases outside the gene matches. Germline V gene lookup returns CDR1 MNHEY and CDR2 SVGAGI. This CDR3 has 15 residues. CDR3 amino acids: CASSYSRTGSQPQHF. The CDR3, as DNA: TGTGCCAGCAGTTACTCGCGGACAGGGTCTCAGCCCCAGCATTTT.

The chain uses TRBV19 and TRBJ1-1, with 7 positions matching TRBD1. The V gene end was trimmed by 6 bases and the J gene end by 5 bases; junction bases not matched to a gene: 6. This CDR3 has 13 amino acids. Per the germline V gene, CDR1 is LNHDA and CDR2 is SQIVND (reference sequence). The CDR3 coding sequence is TGTGCCAGTAGGACAGGGCGTGGAACTGAAGCTTTCTTT. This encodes CASRTGRGTEAFF.

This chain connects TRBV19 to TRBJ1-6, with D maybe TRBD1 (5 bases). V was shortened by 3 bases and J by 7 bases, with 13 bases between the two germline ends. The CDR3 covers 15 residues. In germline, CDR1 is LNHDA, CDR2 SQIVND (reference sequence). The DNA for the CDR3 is TGTGCCAGTAGTATGTCGGGGGGAGGCAATTCACCCCTCCACTTT. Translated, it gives CASSMSGGGNSPLHF.

CDR3 nucleotides: TGCGCCAGCAGCCAATCAGGGGACACTGAAGCTTTCTTT. Translated: CASSQSGDTEAFF. This chain connects TRBV4-1 to TRBJ1-1; possible D gene TRBD1, 6 bases. V shed 2 bases and J shed 3 bases, with 7 bases lying between them. The CDR3 is 13 amino acids. Germline values: CDR1 MGHRA, CDR2 YSYEKL.